The sequence of this TCR beta chain was determined in a study of cytomegalovirus exposure and HLA in healthy donors. Study-level points and caveats: CMV antigen specificity of three CMV-associated chains was confirmed in vitro.

This clone has only a few counts. The target antigen is unknown. The PCR ran on 60 Vbeta and 13 Jbeta primers. The assay was immunoSEQ multiplex PCR, and TCRdb's table has in-frame clones only and misses some. The data hold about 190,000 clones, with 75% to 90% observed a single time. Per germline, CDR1 SGHRS and CDR2 YFSETQ. Trimming cost V 0 bases and J 5 bases; bases outside gene matches: 2. This CDR3 is 14 amino acids long. The V and J genes are TRBV5-1 and TRBJ2-7, with TRBD1 matching over 10 bases. This TCR was sampled from a woman younger than 30 in good health and CMV-seronegative. The sequenced sample was PBMCs. The CDR3 reads CASSLVGTGDEQYF. Written as DNA, the CDR3 is TGCGCCAGCAGCTTGGTCGGGACAGGGGACGAGCAGTACTTC.